This T cell receptor beta chain was profiled in a study of cytomegalovirus exposure and HLA in healthy donors. Researchers ran the PCR with 60 Vbeta and 13 Jbeta primers. Sequencing was performed with immunoSEQ multiplex PCR; in TCRdb, only in-frame clones are kept and a portion is missing. The sample records about 200,000 clones, 82% being singletons. Germline assignment: CDR1 MNHEY and CDR2 SMNVEV (reference sequence). After removal of 6 bases from V and 5 bases from J, the junction contained 3 bases not matched to a gene. The CDR3 loop spans 13 amino acids. Study-level points and caveats: Presence/absence analyses took donor sequencing depth as roughly uniform.

On this clone: What it recognizes is unknown.

The TCR sequence derives from a boy aged 2 to 10 in good health and CMV-seronegative. The V call is TRBV27, the J call TRBJ2-3; 9 bases map to TRBD2. Sequenced: PBMCs. CDR3 sequence: CASRLTSGDTQYF. CDR3 DNA: TGTGCCAGCAGGTTGACTAGCGGAGATACGCAGTATTTT.